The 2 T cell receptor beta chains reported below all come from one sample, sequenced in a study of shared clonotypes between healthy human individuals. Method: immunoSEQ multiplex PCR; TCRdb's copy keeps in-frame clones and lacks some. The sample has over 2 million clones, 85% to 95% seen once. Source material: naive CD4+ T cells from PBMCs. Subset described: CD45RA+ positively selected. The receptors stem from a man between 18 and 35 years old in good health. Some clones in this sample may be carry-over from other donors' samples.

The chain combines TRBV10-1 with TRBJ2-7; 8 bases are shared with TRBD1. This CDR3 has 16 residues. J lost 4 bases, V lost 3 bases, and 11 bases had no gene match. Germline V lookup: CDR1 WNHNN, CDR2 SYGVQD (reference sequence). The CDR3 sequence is CASSEGGAGQVYEQYF. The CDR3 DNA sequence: TGCGCCAGCAGTGAAGGTGGCGCGGGACAGGTTTACGAGCAGTACTTC.

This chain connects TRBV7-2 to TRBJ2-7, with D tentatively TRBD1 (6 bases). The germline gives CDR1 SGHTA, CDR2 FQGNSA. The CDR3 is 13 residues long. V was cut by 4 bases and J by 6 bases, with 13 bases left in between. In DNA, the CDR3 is TGTGCCAGCAGCTGGGGGCAGGTCGGCGAGCAGTACTTC. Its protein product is CASSWGQVGEQYF.